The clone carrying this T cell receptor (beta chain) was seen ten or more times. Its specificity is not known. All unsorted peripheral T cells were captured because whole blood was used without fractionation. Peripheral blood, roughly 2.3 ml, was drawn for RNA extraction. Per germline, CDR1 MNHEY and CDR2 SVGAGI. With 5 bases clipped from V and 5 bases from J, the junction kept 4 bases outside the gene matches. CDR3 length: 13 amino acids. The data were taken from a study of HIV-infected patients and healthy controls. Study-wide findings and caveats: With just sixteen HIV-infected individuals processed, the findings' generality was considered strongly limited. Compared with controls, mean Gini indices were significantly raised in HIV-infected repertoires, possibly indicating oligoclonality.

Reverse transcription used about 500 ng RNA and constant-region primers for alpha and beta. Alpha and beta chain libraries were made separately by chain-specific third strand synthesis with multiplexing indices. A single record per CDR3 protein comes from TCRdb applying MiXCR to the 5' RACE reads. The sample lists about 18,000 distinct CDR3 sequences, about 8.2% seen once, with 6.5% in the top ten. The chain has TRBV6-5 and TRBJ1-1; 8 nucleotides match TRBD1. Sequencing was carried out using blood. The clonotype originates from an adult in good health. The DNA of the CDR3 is TGTGCCAGCAGTACACGACAGGGGACTGAAGCTTTCTTT. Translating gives CASSTRQGTEAFF.